What follows describes a single T cell receptor beta chain. Its antigen is still unknown. Base qualities are not provided; no much larger clone lies one nucleotide away. The cohort was made up of hundreds of healthy bone marrow donors. At the time of sampling, all cohort members were nominally healthy, though unrecorded immune exposures were likely present. The donor tested CMV seropositive and was one of the 289 seropositive cohort members. Every donor gave a peripheral blood sample, and the peripheral blood mononuclear cells from that sample were used for TCR beta sequencing. Genomic DNA extraction from the blood cell samples was performed with the Qiagen DNeasy Blood Extraction Kit. V lost 10 bases and J lost 2 bases; the stretch between them is 17 bases long. The CDR3 starts with the cysteine, ends with the phenylalanine, and has 14 residues. The read is trimmed to its CDR3 DNA, 42 bases read in frame from base 1. From a lookup of the germline V gene, CDR1 and CDR2 are ENHRY and SYGVKD.

The record originates from a study of cytomegalovirus exposure and HLA in healthy donors (TCRdb year 2017). Study-wide context: In an earlier analysis of roughly 500 of the donors, roughly 300 Gb of sequence data and some 100 million unique TCR beta sequences from about 190 million T cells were reported. Approximately 310 gigabases of sequencing data and approximately 84 million unique TCR sequences were included in an early release covering about 700 HLA-typed donors. To decide whether each TCR beta V gene segment behaved as functional or pseudogenic, an earlier analysis of some 600 of the donors relied on high-throughput TCR beta sequencing. In a later genetic analysis, genome-wide SNP genotypes for about 55% of the roughly 670 donors were used, and that subset was treated as a discovery cohort. All discovery cohort repertoires had been generated on a single sequencing platform. The study aimed to test whether signatures of past pathogen exposure could be identified by cataloging public T cell receptors. On average, about 240,000 unique TCR beta nucleotide sequences were sequenced per donor among more than 350 genotyped donors of the cohort, with roughly 18% of those sequences being non-productive. The number of donors typed differed by locus, with roughly 629-640 for A, B, C, DRB1 and DQB1, roughly 520 for DQA1, about 610 for DPA1, and around 460 for DPB1. High-throughput TCR immunosequencing, statistical association of individual TCRs with disease status, and machine learning were combined to predict cytomegalovirus infection status. The study profiled the T cell repertoires of more than 500 subjects by immunosequencing and related them to cytomegalovirus serostatus. A later analysis re-examined previously published TCR beta repertoires from around 670 donors and added high-resolution HLA genotyping to investigate patterns of TCR occurrence. Class I and class II HLA loci were covered by the typing at four-digit resolution. Along with the approximately 700-subject first cohort, a separate validation cohort of over a hundred different subjects was used. Donor age, sex, ethnicity and CMV serostatus were compiled alongside the repertoire data. Several DR-DQ haplotypes were treated as single units for association and clustering because of strong linkage in the cohort. Rather than using new phenotypic data, the later analysis identified candidate immune exposures from TCR beta sequences and from how often those sequences occurred across donors. The genetic ancestry cluster associated with self-reported Caucasian donors included around four fifths of the roughly 390 genotyped donors.

Library preparation used the immunoSEQ multiplex PCR assay. A mixture of 60 forward primers for TCR Vbeta segments and 13 reverse primers for TCR Jbeta segments was used in the multiplex PCR. A multiplex PCR assay on genomic DNA amplified the CDR3 region of rearranged TCR beta genes. On the Illumina HiSeq System, the amplified TCR beta libraries were sequenced as 87-base-pair reads. The original methods were these. A later analysis tallied around 82 million unique TCR beta chains across the 666 repertoires, and about 10 million of those chains were shared by two or more donors. To remove PCR and sequencing errors, raw reads were error-corrected and collapsed into unique sequences using a nearest-neighbor algorithm that merged closely related sequences. To assign V, D and J gene segments, CDR3 sequences were aligned to IMGT reference sequences. For a sequence to be retained, at least a six-nucleotide match to both a V gene segment and a J gene segment was required. Rearrangements were classified as productive when the CDR3 lacked stop codons and remained in frame with V and J, and all other rearrangements were classified as non-productive. CDR3 was defined by IMGT convention, running from the second conserved V-encoded cysteine to the conserved J-encoded phenylalanine. The earlier analysis of roughly 590 of the donors excluded sequences that lacked an unambiguous match to a single V gene segment. An earlier analysis of about 590 of the donors classified V segments as functional when productive rearrangements were above 56.7% and as segregating when the standard deviation between donors was above 5%. A statistical classification framework was developed to diagnose cytomegalovirus status using the catalog of TCR beta chain sequences. In a later analysis, TCR nucleotide sequences were compared against IMGT/GENE-DB human TR gene sequences so that V and J genes could be assigned. In a later analysis, CDR3 sequences and most-parsimonious VDJ recombination scenarios were assigned using the TCRdist pipeline. In a later analysis, every TCR beta chain was defined by the combination of its CDR3 amino acid sequence and its V-gene family, and reads without a unique V-gene family were dropped. To address suspected cross-contamination and a sequencing artifact, a later analysis removed roughly 640 highly shared, low-generation-probability nucleotide sequences. For each public chain, a later analysis derived a clonal expansion index from normalized ranks of inferred template counts within each repertoire. Generation probabilities in a later analysis came from a VDJ recombination model fitted to out-of-frame rearrangements, and those results were checked against IGoR. In a later analysis, hypergeometric tests were used to score TCR-TCR, TCR-HLA and TCR-CMV co-occurrence, with a repertoire-size bias correction applied to TCR pairs. False discovery rates were estimated in a later analysis by permuting HLA or CMV assignments 20 times. A later analysis grouped co-occurring TCRs with DBSCAN, adding TCRdist sequence similarity when clustering within HLA-allele-positive subsets. For co-occurrence clustering, repertoires with fewer than 30,000 or more than 120,000 public chains were excluded, along with roughly five repertoires with anomalous nucleotide sharing. TCRdb re-hosts the immuneACCESS table, in-frame sequences only. Its copies lack some clones; in the studies checked, an unresolved V gene accounts for under half of them, and the cause for the rest is not known. That table is the source of V, J and clone size, and D and trimming were worked out from the DNA. This sample lists about 180,000 clones; 65% to 85% were detected once. Of the sample, roughly 1.4% is held by the ten largest clones.

Overall study outcomes, separate from this receptor: Three of the identified cytomegalovirus-associated TCR beta chains were confirmed in vitro to be specific for cytomegalovirus antigens. According to a later analysis, most CMV-associated TCR beta chains appeared to be HLA-restricted, and the HLA associations seemed to be driven largely by CMV exposure. Correlated functional status among segregating V segments might reflect linkage disequilibrium, but an unknown experimental factor could not be ruled out. Most TCR sequences were seen in very few donors, while some public TCRs were found in many individuals. A later genetic analysis reported fewer N-insertions in productive TCRs among donors in an Asian-associated ancestry cluster than the roughly 700-donor mean. Because some donors lacked HLA typing at each locus, the association tests relied only on the typed subset. In a later analysis, HLA-associated TCR beta chains were found to be more clonally expanded and to have lower generation probabilities than equally common non-associated chains. Some IMGT-functional V segments, including TRBV6-2 and TRBV6-3, could not be distinguished by the 87-base-pair reads and were therefore excluded. The sequencing pipeline was judged likely to have produced a cluster of highly shared sequence variants as a technical artifact. A further reported finding was that TCR beta sequences accurately predicted the HLA-A and HLA-B alleles for most subjects in the first cohort. Roughly uniform sequencing depth across donors was assumed in presence/absence analyses, although this assumption may not hold. Several of the top co-occurrence clusters appeared to be linked to parvovirus B19, influenza, CMV and Epstein-Barr virus, according to a later analysis. Cytomegalovirus status was reported to be diagnosed by the classifier with high specificity and sensitivity in both the original and validation cohorts. Assigning TCR associations to individual alleles was difficult when HLA alleles, especially DR and DQ, strongly co-occurred. At a false discovery rate of 0.05, a later analysis linked 16,000 or so TCR beta sequences to specific HLA alleles. A later genetic analysis associated a missense DCLRE1C variant with V-gene and J-gene trimming of TCR beta chains, and an independent cohort replicated the association. This cohort had only TCR beta chains sequenced, and the lack of alpha or paired-chain data limited which features could be detected. Because counts were too low, roughly 18 rarely observed V segments, including chromosome 9 orphons, were left out of the earlier analysis of some 600 of the donors. The study listed approximately 160 TCR beta chains as associated with cytomegalovirus. A later analysis found that TCR association rates varied across HLA loci, with DRB1 alleles showing the most associated TCRs and HLA-C alleles the fewest. The authors suggested that the approach could potentially be generalized to other disease states and immunological phenotypes. For the cohort, immune exposure information was limited to CMV serostatus. An earlier analysis of several hundred of the donors showed that most TCR beta V segments appeared in productive rearrangements either about 87% or about 30% of the time, which broadly matched IMGT annotations.

The sequence was collected from a girl aged 10-17 years in good health and CMV-seropositive. Sequenced input: PBMCs. The V and J genes are TRBV10-3 and TRBJ1-1, with a tentative D gene TRBD1 over 6 matching bases. The nucleotide sequence is TGTGCCACCTCCCGGGGGGGGGCTAACACTGAAGCTTTCTTT. This codes for CATSRGGANTEAFF.